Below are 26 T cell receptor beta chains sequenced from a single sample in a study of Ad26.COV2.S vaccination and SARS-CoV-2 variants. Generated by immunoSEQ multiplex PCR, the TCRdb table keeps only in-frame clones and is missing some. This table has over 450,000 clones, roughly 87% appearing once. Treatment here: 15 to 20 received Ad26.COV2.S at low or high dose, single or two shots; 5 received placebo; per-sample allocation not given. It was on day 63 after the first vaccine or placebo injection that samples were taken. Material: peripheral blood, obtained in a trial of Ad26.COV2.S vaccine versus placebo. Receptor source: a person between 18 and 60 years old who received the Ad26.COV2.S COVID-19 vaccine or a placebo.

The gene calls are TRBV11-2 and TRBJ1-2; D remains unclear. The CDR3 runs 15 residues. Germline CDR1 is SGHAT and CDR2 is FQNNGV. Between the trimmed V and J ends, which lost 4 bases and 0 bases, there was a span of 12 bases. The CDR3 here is CASSYGVDSNYGYTF. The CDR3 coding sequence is TGTGCCAGCAGCTACGGCGTAGATTCTAACTATGGCTACACCTTC.

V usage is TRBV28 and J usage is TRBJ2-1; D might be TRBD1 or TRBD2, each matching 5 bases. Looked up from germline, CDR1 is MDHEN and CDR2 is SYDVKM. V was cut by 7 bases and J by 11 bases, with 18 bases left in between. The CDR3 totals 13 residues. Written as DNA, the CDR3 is TGTGCCAGCACCTCACCCCGGGGCCTTAAGCAGTTCTTC. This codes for CASTSPRGLKQFF.

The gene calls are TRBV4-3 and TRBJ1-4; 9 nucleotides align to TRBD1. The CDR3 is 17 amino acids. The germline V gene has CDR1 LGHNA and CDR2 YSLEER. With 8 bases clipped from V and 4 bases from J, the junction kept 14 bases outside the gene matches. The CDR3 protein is CASGREGQGMGNEKLFF. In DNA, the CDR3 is TGCGCCAGCGGCCGCGAGGGACAGGGAATGGGTAATGAAAAACTGTTTTTT.

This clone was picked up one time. CDR3 coding DNA: TGTGCCAGTAAGGACAGGGCGCCTATCGAAAAACTGTTTTTT. It specifies CASKDRAPIEKLFF. This chain links TRBV19 with TRBJ1-4; TRBD1 aligns across 8 bases. J lost 8 bases, V lost 7 bases, and 9 bases had no gene match. Germline CDR1 is LNHDA and CDR2 is SQIVND (reference sequence). This CDR3 has 14 amino acids.

In DNA, the CDR3 is TGTGCCAGCAGCGTAGGGACTAGCGGGAGGGGGTCGATAGATACGCAGTATTTT. Translating gives CASSVGTSGRGSIDTQYF. The V call is TRBV9, the J call TRBJ2-3; 15 bases map to TRBD2. Germline CDR1 is SGDLS and CDR2 is YYNGEE. CDR3 length: 18 residues. J was trimmed by 5 bases and V by 0 bases; bases with no gene match: 7.

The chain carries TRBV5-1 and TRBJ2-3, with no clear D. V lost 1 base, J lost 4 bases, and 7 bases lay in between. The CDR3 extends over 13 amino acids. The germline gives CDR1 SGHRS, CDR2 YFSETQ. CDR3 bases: TGCGCCAGCAGCTTGAGTTCAGCAGATACGCAGTATTTT. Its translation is CASSLSSADTQYF.

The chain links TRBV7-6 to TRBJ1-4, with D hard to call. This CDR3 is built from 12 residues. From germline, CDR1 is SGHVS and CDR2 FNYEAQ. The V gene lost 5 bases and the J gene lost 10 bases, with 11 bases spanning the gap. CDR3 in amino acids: CASSPGFRKLFF. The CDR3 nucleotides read TGTGCCAGCAGCCCTGGGTTTAGAAAACTGTTTTTT.

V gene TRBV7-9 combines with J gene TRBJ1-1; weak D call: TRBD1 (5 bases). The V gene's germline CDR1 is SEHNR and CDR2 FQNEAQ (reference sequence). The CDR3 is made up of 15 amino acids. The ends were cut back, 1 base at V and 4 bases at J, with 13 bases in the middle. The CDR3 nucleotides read TGTGCCAGCAGCTTAGAGAGGGGTAAGGTCACTGAAGCTTTCTTT. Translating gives CASSLERGKVTEAFF.

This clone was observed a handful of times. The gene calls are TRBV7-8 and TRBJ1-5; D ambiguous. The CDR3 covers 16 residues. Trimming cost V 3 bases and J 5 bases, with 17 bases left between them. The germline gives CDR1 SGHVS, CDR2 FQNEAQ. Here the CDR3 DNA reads TGTGCCAGCAGCTTGCTCCGGACGGGGATTCATCAGCCCCAGCATTTT. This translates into CASSLLRTGIHQPQHF. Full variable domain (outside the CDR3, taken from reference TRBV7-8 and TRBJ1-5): GAGVSQSPRYKVAKRGQDVALRCDPISGHVSLFWYQQALGQGPEFLTYFQNEAQLDKSGLPSDRFFAERPEGSVSTLKIQRTQQEDSAVYLCASSLLRTGIHQPQHFGDGTRLSIL.

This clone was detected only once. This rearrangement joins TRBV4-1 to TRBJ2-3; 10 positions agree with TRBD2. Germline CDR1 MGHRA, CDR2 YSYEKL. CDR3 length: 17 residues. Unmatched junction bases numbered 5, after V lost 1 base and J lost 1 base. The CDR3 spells CASSQAPAGGGTDTQYF. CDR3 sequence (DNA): TGCGCCAGCAGCCAAGCCCCAGCGGGAGGGGGCACAGATACGCAGTATTTT.

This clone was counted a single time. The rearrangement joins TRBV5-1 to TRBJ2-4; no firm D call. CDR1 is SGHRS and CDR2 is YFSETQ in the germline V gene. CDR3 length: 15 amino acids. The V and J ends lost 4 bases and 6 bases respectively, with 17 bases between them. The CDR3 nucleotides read TGCGCCAGCAGCGATGGATCAAATTGGAGAAACATTCAGTACTTC. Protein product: CASSDGSNWRNIQYF.

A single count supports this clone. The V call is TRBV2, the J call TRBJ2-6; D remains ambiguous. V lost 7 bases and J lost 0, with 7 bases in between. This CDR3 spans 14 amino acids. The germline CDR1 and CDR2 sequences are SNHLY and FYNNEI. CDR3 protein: CASKGFSGANVLTF. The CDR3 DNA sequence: TGTGCCAGCAAGGGTTTCTCTGGGGCCAACGTCCTGACTTTC. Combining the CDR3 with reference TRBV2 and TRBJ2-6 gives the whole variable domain EPEVTQTPSHQVTQMGQEVILRCVPISNHLYFYWYRQILGQKVEFLVSFYNNEISEKSEIFDDQFSVERPDGSNFTLKIRSTKLEDSAMYFCASKGFSGANVLTFGAGSRLTVL.

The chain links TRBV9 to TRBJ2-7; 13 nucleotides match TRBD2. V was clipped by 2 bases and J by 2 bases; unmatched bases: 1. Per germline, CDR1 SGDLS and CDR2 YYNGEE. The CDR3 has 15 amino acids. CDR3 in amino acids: CASSVTSGRAYEQYF. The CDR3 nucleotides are TGTGCCAGCAGCGTTACTAGCGGGAGGGCCTACGAGCAGTACTTC.

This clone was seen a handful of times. The chain's CDR3 is CASSESGSGYTGELFF. The CDR3 coding sequence is TGTGCCAGCAGTGAAAGCGGGAGTGGGTACACCGGGGAGCTGTTTTTT. The rearrangement joins TRBV9 to TRBJ2-2, with 8 bases fitting TRBD2. The CDR3 runs 16 residues. Germline loops: CDR1 SGDLS, CDR2 YYNGEE. The V gene end was trimmed by 5 bases and the J gene end by 3 bases; junction bases not matched to a gene: 9. Combining the CDR3 with reference TRBV9 and TRBJ2-2 gives the whole variable domain DSGVTQTPKHLITATGQRVTLRCSPRSGDLSVYWYQQSLDQGLQFLIQYYNGEERAKGNILERFSAQQFPDLHSELNLSSLELGDSALYFCASSESGSGYTGELFFGEGSRLTVL.

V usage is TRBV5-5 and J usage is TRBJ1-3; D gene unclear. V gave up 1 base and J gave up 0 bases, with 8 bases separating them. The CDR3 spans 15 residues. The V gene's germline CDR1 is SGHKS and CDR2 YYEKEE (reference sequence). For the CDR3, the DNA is TGTGCCAGCAGCTTGTCCACAACCTCTGGAAACACCATATATTTT. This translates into CASSLSTTSGNTIYF. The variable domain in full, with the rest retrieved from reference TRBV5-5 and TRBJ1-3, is DAGVTQSPTHLIKTRGQQVTLRCSPISGHKSVSWYQQVLGQGPQFIFQYYEKEERGRGNFPDRFSARQFPNYSSELNVNALLLGDSALYLCASSLSTTSGNTIYFGEGSWLTVV.

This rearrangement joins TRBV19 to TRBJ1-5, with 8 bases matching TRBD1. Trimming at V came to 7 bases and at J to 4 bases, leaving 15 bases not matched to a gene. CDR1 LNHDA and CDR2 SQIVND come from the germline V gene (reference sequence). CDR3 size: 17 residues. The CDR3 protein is CASTLTNRDRKNQPQHF. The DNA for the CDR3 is TGTGCCAGTACCTTGACTAACCGGGACAGGAAGAATCAGCCCCAGCATTTT.

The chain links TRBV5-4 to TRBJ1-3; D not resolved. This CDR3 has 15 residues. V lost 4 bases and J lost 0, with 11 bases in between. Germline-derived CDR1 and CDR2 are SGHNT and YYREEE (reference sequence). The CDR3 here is CASSPSGNSGNTIYF. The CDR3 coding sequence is TGTGCCAGCAGCCCAAGCGGCAACTCTGGAAACACCATATATTTT.

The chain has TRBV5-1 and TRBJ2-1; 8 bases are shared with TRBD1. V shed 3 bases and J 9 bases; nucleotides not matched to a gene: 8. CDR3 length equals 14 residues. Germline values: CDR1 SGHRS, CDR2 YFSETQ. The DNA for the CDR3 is TGCGCCAGCAGCTCGACAGGGGCGGAGGGTGAGCAGTTCTTC. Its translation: CASSSTGAEGEQFF.

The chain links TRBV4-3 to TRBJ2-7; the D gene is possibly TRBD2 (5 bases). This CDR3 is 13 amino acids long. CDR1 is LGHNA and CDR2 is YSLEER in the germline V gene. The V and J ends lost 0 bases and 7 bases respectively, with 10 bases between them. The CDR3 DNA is TGCGCCAGCAGCCAAGATTACGGGGATGAGCAGTACTTC. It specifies CASSQDYGDEQYF.

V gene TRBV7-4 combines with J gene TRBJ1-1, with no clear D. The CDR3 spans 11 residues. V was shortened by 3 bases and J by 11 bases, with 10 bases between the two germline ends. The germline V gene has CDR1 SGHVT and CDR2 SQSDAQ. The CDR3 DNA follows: TGTGCCAGCAGCTTCGAAGGGTCTGCTTTCTTT. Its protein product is CASSFEGSAFF.

The CDR3 region has the DNA TGTGCCAGCAGCTCGACTAGCGAATCCTACGAGCAGTACTTC. Residues: CASSSTSESYEQYF. The chain couples TRBV7-9 to TRBJ2-7; TRBD2 aligns across 8 bases. J lost 1 base, V lost 4 bases, and 3 bases had no gene match. The CDR3 sequence is 14 residues long. The germline V gene encodes CDR1 SEHNR and CDR2 FQNEAQ (reference sequence).

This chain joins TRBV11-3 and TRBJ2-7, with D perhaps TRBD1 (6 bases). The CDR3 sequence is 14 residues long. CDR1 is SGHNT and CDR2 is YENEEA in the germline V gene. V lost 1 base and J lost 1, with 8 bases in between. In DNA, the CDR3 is TGTGCCAGCAGCTTAGGACAGGATTCCTACGAGCAGTACTTC. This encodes CASSLGQDSYEQYF.

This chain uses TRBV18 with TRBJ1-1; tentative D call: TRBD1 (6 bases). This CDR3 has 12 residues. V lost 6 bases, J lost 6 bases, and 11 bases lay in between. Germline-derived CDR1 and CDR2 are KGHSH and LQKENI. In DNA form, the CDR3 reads TGTGCCAGCTCTAAAACAGGGCCTGAAGCTTTCTTT. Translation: CASSKTGPEAFF.

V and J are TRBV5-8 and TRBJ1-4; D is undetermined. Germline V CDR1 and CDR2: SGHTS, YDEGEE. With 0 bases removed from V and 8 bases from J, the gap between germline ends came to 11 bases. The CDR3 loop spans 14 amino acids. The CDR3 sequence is CASSLVRVGEKLFF. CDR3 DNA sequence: TGTGCCAGCAGCTTGGTACGGGTGGGCGAAAAACTGTTTTTT.

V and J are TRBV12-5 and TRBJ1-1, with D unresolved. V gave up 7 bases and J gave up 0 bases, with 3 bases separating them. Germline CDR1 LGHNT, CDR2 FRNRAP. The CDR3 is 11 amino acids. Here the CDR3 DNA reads TGTGCTAGTGCCATGAACACTGAAGCTTTCTTT. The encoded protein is CASAMNTEAFF.

The CDR3 loop reads CASTPNTGELFF. CDR3 nucleotide sequence: TGCGCCAGCACCCCCAACACCGGGGAGCTGTTTTTT. V usage is TRBV5-1 and J usage is TRBJ2-2; D uncertain. Per germline, CDR1 SGHRS and CDR2 YFSETQ. There are 12 residues in the CDR3. Trimming took 6 bases from V and 2 from J, leaving 5 bases between them.